Below are 9 T cell receptor beta chains sequenced from a single sample in a study of cytomegalovirus exposure and HLA in healthy donors. Primers included in the PCR were 60 Vbeta and 13 Jbeta primers. Sequencing was performed with immunoSEQ multiplex PCR; in TCRdb, only in-frame clones are kept and a portion is missing. Of 110,000 to 150,000 clones listed, around a tenth were seen once; the top ten hold under 2%. Input material: PBMCs. The receptors derive from a man aged 50 to 60 in good health and CMV-seronegative.

This rearrangement joins TRBV5-1 to TRBJ2-1; 8 nucleotides line up with TRBD2. CDR3 length equals 16 residues. Germline CDR1 is SGHRS and CDR2 is YFSETQ. V shed 0 bases, J shed 4 bases, and the junction held 6 bases outside the gene matches. The CDR3 loop reads CASSLATSGAYNEQFF. CDR3 in DNA: TGCGCCAGCAGCTTGGCAACTAGCGGAGCTTACAATGAGCAGTTCTTC.

V gene TRBV6-5 combines with J gene TRBJ1-2, with no clear D. V shed 6 bases and J shed 6 bases, with 17 bases lying between them. CDR3 size: 14 residues. The V gene's germline CDR1 is MNHEY and CDR2 SVGAGI. The CDR3 reads CASRNPPGENGYTF. In DNA, the CDR3 is TGTGCCAGCAGAAACCCCCCCGGGGAGAATGGCTACACCTTC.

The chain has TRBV7-9 and TRBJ2-5; 12 bases map to TRBD2. V lost 5 bases to trimming and J lost 2 bases; unmatched junction nucleotides: 6. Germline CDR1 SEHNR, CDR2 FQNEAQ (reference sequence). This CDR3 has 16 amino acids. The CDR3 DNA reads as TGTGCCAGCAGCCCCGATCTAGCGGGGGGGCAAGAGACCCAGTACTTC. Encoded protein: CASSPDLAGGQETQYF.

In DNA form, the CDR3 reads TGTGCCAGCAGCCTTCGCCGGAGCGACAGCTCCTACAATGAGCAGTTCTTC. This translates into CASSLRRSDSSYNEQFF. This chain links TRBV7-2 with TRBJ2-1; D is perhaps TRBD1 (5 bases). This CDR3 is built from 17 residues. Germline lookup yields CDR1 SGHTA and CDR2 FQGNSA. Trimming shortened V by 5 bases and J by 0 bases, and 17 bases separated the two germline ends.

This clone was detected only a few times. The chain employs TRBV6-1 and TRBJ2-7; D not resolved. The length of the CDR3 is 13 residues. Germline CDR1 is MNHNS and CDR2 is SASEGT. Trimming pared 7 bases from V and 4 bases from J, leaving 14 bases between. The DNA for the CDR3 is TGTGCCAGCAACCTCGAACTCGCGTACGAGCAGTACTTC. Its protein product is CASNLELAYEQYF.

This clone appeared a few times. This rearrangement joins TRBV30 to TRBJ2-5; TRBD2 is a possible D gene (5 bases). This CDR3 has 13 residues. Trimming cost V 3 bases and J 1 base, with 9 bases left between them. CDR1 GTSNPN and CDR2 SVGIG come from the germline V gene (reference sequence). CDR3 residues: CAWRRELQETQYF. The CDR3 coding sequence is TGTGCCTGGAGGAGGGAGCTCCAAGAGACCCAGTACTTC.

In its sample, this clone was seen a few times. The genes are TRBV5-1 and TRBJ2-7; TRBD1 matches 8 bases. J lost 0 bases, V lost 4 bases, and 3 bases had no gene match. CDR3 length: 14 amino acids. CDR1 is SGHRS, CDR2 YFSETQ, per germline. The CDR3 is CASSGGQDSYEQYF. CDR3 sequence (DNA): TGCGCCAGCAGCGGGGGACAGGACTCCTACGAGCAGTACTTC.

The gene calls are TRBV28 and TRBJ1-3; 7 bases match TRBD1. Germline V gene lookup returns CDR1 MDHEN and CDR2 SYDVKM. With 9 bases clipped from V and 4 bases from J, the junction kept 3 bases outside the gene matches. This CDR3 has 12 amino acids. The CDR3 is CASGRGGNTIYF. As DNA, the CDR3 is TGTGCCAGTGGCAGGGGGGGAAACACCATATATTTT.

This clone was counted only a few times. This chain links TRBV27 with TRBJ2-2; 7 nucleotides align to TRBD1. Germline assignment: CDR1 MNHEY and CDR2 SMNVEV (reference sequence). This CDR3 has 17 amino acids. V was pared by 8 bases and J by 1 base, with 13 bases of the junction left unmatched. The CDR3 DNA reads as TGTGCCAGCGAGAAACAGCCGACAGGGAGGAACACCGGGGAGCTGTTTTTT. Translation: CASEKQPTGRNTGELFF.